Following are 12 T cell receptor beta chains from one sample sequenced in a study of post-analysis software for immune sequencing data. General study points: TRBV5-6, TRBV5-1 and TRBV20-1 belonged to a set of a handful of TRBV segments that were more frequent in patients than controls.

These TCRs' antigens remain unknown. Prepared libraries of TCR beta cDNA carried unique molecular identifiers. TCRdb re-derived calls from the PCR reads in MiXCR, one entry per CDR3 protein. The table lists a few hundred thousand distinct CDR3 sequences, roughly 38% of them singletons. Sequencing input: blood. Source of these receptors: a girl aged 2 to 10 with multiple sclerosis.

The rearrangement links TRBV15 to TRBJ2-3; D not certain. Germline loops: CDR1 LNHNV, CDR2 YYDKDF (reference sequence). V shed 1 base and J shed 5 bases, with 4 bases lying between them. CDR3 size: 12 residues. CDR3 amino acids: CATSRVGDTQYF. In DNA, the CDR3 is TGTGCCACCAGCAGAGTTGGAGATACGCAGTATTTT.

This clonotype was picked up a small number of times. The chain links TRBV9 to TRBJ2-1, with 13 bases that match TRBD2. Trimming at V came to 5 bases and at J to 10 bases, leaving 6 bases not matched to a gene. The CDR3 runs 14 residues. From germline, CDR1 is SGDLS and CDR2 YYNGEE. CDR3 sequence: CASRRTSGGGEQFF. CDR3 nucleotides: TGTGCCAGCAGAAGGACTAGCGGGGGTGGAGAGCAGTTCTTC.

The CDR3 here is CSVADSNYGYTF. The CDR3 DNA follows: TGCAGCGTCGCGGACAGTAACTATGGCTACACCTTC. The V call is TRBV29-1, the J call TRBJ1-2; D perhaps matches TRBD1 (6 bases). V shed 6 bases and J shed 1 base, with 9 bases lying between them. The CDR3 contains 12 residues. The V gene's germline CDR1 is SQVTM and CDR2 ANQGSEA.

V usage is TRBV30 and J usage is TRBJ2-1; D perhaps matches TRBD2 (6 bases). Germline CDR1 is GTSNPN and CDR2 is SVGIG (reference sequence). CDR3 length: 12 amino acids. V lost 7 bases and J 7 bases, leaving 14 bases between the germline ends. As DNA, the CDR3 is TGTGCCTTTAGGCGACGGGGGAATGAGCAGTTCTTC. This gives the protein CAFRRRGNEQFF.

V usage is TRBV12-3 or TRBV12-4 and J usage is TRBJ2-1; D possibly corresponds to TRBD2 (6 bases). The length of the CDR3 is 13 residues. The ends were cut back, 6 bases at V and 13 bases at J, with 19 bases in the middle. The CDR3 sequence: CASRRGPGETQFF. DNA of the CDR3: TGTGCCAGCAGGCGGGGCCCGGGGGAGACCCAGTTCTTC.

In its sample, this clonotype was seen a few times. The CDR3 does not close with the conserved phenylalanine or tryptophan, likely indicating a read error. The V gene is TRBV6-5, the J gene TRBJ2-7; the D gene is possibly TRBD2 (6 bases). The germline V gene encodes CDR1 MNHEY and CDR2 SVGAGI. Between the trimmed V and J ends, which lost 5 bases and 0 bases, there was a span of 11 bases. This CDR3 has 14 amino acids. The CDR3 is CASSLSGSSYEQYC. The CDR3 nucleotides are TGTGCCAGCAGTCTGTCCGGGAGCTCCTACGAGCAGTACTGC.

The chain joins TRBV18 to TRBJ2-5; tentative D call: TRBD2 (6 bases). This CDR3 contains 12 residues. Germline CDR1 reads KGHSH; CDR2 reads LQKENI. Trimming stripped 3 bases from V and 11 bases from J, with 13 bases between. The CDR3 sequence: CASSPSAREQYF. CDR3 DNA: TGTGCCAGCTCACCGTCAGCTCGGGAGCAGTACTTC.

This clonotype was counted only a few times. This chain links TRBV20-1 with TRBJ2-4, with 9 bases aligning to TRBD1. This CDR3 is 14 amino acids long. The germline V gene encodes CDR1 DFQATT and CDR2 SNEGSKA (reference sequence). The V gene end was trimmed by 7 bases and the J gene end by 3 bases; junction bases not matched to a gene: 7. The CDR3 here is CSVTGGVDKNIQYF. The CDR3 bases are TGCAGTGTCACAGGGGGCGTAGACAAAAACATTCAGTACTTC.

A few counts support this clonotype. This sequence joins TRBV7-2 and TRBJ2-3, with a weak D call TRBD2 (5 bases). Germline V gives CDR1 SGHTA, CDR2 FQGNSA. Between the trimmed V and J ends, which lost 6 bases and 1 base, there was a span of 11 bases. The CDR3 is made up of 14 amino acids. CDR3 nucleotides: TGTGCCAGCAGTATTGCAGCGGGCACAGATACGCAGTATTTT. This codes for CASSIAAGTDTQYF.

The chain couples TRBV19 to TRBJ1-4, with TRBD1 matching over 10 bases. Germline V lookup: CDR1 LNHDA, CDR2 SQIVND (reference sequence). V gave up 6 bases and J gave up 5 bases; unmatched junction bases: 6. There are 15 residues in the CDR3. In DNA form, the CDR3 reads TGTGCCAGTAGGACCGACAGGGGGCTGAATGAAAAACTGTTTTTT. The encoded protein is CASRTDRGLNEKLFF.

The chain carries TRBV20-1 and TRBJ2-7; D may match TRBD1 or TRBD2 (5 bases each). The CDR3 loop spans 14 amino acids. Germline values: CDR1 DFQATT, CDR2 SNEGSKA (reference sequence). V lost 6 bases, J lost 1 base, and 16 bases lay in between. The CDR3 spells CSAPRGARSYEQYF. Here the CDR3 DNA reads TGCAGTGCCCCCCGGGGCGCAAGGTCCTACGAGCAGTACTTC.

This clonotype was seen only a few times. The rearrangement links TRBV6-2 or TRBV6-3 to TRBJ2-1; TRBD2 is a possible D gene (6 bases). CDR1 MNHEY and CDR2 SVGEGT come from the germline V gene. The CDR3 consists of 15 residues. Trimming pared 4 bases from V and 2 bases from J, leaving 12 bases between. The CDR3 here is CASSLGGYAYNEQFF. The CDR3 nucleotides are TGTGCCAGCAGTTTGGGGGGATATGCCTACAATGAGCAGTTCTTC.